The text below deals with one T cell receptor (beta chain). Antigen unknown. This specimen belongs to a study of T cell responses to AZD1222 COVID-19 vaccine. Study outcomes and limitations: In the spike-specific TCR repertoire, nearly half reportedly target unmutated variant regions. Seropositive status at baseline applied to only 6 or 7 AZD1222 recipients. Receipt of two AZD1222 doses was followed by a rise in Spike-specific TCR breadth and depth. Donors in the cohort were predominantly white British and more often female, and clonal diversity was possibly underestimated.

Sequenced by immunoSEQ multiplex PCR; TCRdb stores in-frame clones only, minus some. The table shows under 200,000 clones, with 85% to 90% occurring only once. CDR3 length equals 15 residues. V was shortened by 2 bases and J by 2 bases, with 10 bases between the two germline ends. Germline CDR1 SGHRS, CDR2 YFSETQ. The sample consisted of peripheral blood, taken 28 days after the second AZD1222 dose. The clonotype comes from an adult who received the AZD1222 COVID-19 vaccine. The V and J genes are TRBV5-1 and TRBJ2-2; tentatively, D is TRBD2 (5 bases). The CDR3 protein is CASSFEGSNTGELFF. CDR3 DNA sequence: TGCGCCAGCAGCTTCGAGGGTAGCAACACCGGGGAGCTGTTTTTT.